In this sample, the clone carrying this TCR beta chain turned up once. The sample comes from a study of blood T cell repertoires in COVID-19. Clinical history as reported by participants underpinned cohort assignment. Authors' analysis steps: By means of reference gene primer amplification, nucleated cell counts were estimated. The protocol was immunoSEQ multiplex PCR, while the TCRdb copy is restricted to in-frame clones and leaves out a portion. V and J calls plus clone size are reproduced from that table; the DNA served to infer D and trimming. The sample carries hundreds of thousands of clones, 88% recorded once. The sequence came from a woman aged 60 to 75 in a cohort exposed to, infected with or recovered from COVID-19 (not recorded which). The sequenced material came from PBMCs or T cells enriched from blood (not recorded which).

CDR3 residues: CASGAGERSYNEQFF. The CDR3 nucleotides read TGTGCCAGCGGGGCGGGAGAGAGGTCCTACAATGAGCAGTTCTTC. The chain links TRBV28 to TRBJ2-1; 7 nucleotides match TRBD2. The length of the CDR3 is 15 residues. Germline CDR1 and CDR2: MDHEN and SYDVKM. Germline trimming cut 8 bases from V and 1 base from J; bases unmatched to any gene: 8.